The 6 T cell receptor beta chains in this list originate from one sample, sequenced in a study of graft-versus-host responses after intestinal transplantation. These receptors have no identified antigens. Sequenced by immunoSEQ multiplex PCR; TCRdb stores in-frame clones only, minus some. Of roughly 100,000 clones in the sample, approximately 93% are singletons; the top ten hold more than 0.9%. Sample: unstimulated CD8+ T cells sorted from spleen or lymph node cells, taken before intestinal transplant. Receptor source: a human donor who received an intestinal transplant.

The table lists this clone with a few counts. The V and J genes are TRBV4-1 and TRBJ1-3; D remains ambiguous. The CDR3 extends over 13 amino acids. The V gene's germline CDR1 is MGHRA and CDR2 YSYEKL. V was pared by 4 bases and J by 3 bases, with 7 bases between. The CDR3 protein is CASSLAIGNTIYF. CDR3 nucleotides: TGCGCCAGCAGCCTGGCGATTGGAAACACCATATATTTT.

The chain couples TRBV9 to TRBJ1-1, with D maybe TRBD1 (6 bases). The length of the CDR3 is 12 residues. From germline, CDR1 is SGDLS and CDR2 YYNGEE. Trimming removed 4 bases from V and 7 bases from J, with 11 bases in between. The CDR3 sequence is CASSPSGVEAFF. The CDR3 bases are TGTGCCAGCAGCCCTTCAGGGGTTGAAGCTTTCTTT.

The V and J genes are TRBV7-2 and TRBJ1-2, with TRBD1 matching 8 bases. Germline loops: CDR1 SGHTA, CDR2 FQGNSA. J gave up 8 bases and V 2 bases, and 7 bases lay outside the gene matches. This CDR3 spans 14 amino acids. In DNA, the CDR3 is TGTGCCAGCAGCTTATTTTGGACAGGGAACGGCTACACCTTC. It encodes CASSLFWTGNGYTF.

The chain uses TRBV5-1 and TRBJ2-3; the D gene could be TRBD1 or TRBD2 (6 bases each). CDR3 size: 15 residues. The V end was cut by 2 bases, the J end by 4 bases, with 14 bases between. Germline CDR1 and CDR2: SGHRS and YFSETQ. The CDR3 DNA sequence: TGCGCCAGCAGCTTTGTTGGGGGGCGCCCAGATACGCAGTATTTT. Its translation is CASSFVGGRPDTQYF.

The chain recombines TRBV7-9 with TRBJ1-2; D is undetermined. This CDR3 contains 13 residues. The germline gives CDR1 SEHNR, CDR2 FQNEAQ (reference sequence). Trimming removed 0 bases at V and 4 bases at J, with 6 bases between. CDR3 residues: CASSLANAYGYTF. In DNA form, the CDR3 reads TGTGCCAGCAGCTTAGCGAACGCCTATGGCTACACCTTC.

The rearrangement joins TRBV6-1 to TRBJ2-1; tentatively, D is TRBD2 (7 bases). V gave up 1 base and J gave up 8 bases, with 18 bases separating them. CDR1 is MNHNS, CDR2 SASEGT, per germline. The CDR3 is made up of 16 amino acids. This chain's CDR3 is CASSEVKGGLDDEQFF. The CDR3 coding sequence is TGTGCCAGCAGTGAAGTAAAGGGGGGGCTAGACGATGAGCAGTTCTTC.